This T cell receptor (beta chain) was captured by sequencing in a study of T cells in localized non-small cell lung cancer. Note on this clone: Its specificity is not known.

Trimming took off 1 base at V and 0 bases at J, with 6 bases between the two ends. The CDR3 is 14 amino acids. The germline V gene has CDR1 LNHDA and CDR2 SQIVND (reference sequence). Profiling relied on immunoSEQ multiplex PCR, and the TCRdb table lists in-frame clones only, not all of them. The profile shows about 59,000 clones, roughly nine tenths of them singletons. Study observations and caveats: Greater blood T cell density accompanied longer overall survival. Clonality peaked in uninvolved adjacent lung rather than tumor.

The V gene is TRBV19, the J gene TRBJ1-1; D gene uncertain. This sample comprised peripheral blood, obtained before any cancer treatment. The sequence derives from a man aged 40 to 69 with stage I lung adenocarcinoma. This CDR3 is CASSIGRLNTEAFF. The CDR3 nucleotides are TGTGCCAGTAGTATAGGACGGTTGAACACTGAAGCTTTCTTT.